Each of the 6 T cell receptor beta chains below was sequenced from the same sample in a study of spatial heterogeneity in lung cancer. Documented time point: sample taken at primary tumor resection. The study, taken as a whole, reports: Counts that tracked tumor mutation counts were those of expanded intratumoral alpha and beta TCRs.

For these TCRs, the target antigens are not known. In TCRdb, the 5' RACE reads were re-called with MiXCR into one record per CDR3 protein. The table includes about 7,200 distinct CDR3 sequences, about 10% detected once. The starting material was lung tumor tissue, obtained at surgery. These receptors all come from a female donor with early-stage non-small cell lung cancer.

The chain combines TRBV6-2 or TRBV6-3 with TRBJ2-2; D perhaps matches TRBD1 (6 bases). This CDR3 is built from 16 residues. V shed 5 bases and J shed 0 bases, with 13 bases lying between them. Germline V CDR1 and CDR2: MNHEY, SVGEGT. The CDR3 sequence: CASSTGIEANTGELFF. The DNA for the CDR3 is TGTGCCAGCAGTACAGGGATAGAAGCGAACACCGGGGAGCTGTTTTTT.

This clonotype has a handful of counts. The rearrangement joins TRBV25-1 to TRBJ1-5, with D unclear. The CDR3 has 14 amino acids. With 4 bases removed from V and 0 bases from J, the gap between germline ends came to 7 bases. Looked up from germline, CDR1 is MGHDK and CDR2 is SYGVNS. The chain's CDR3 is CASSAHTSNQPQHF. The DNA for the CDR3 is TGTGCCAGCAGTGCCCATACTAGCAATCAGCCCCAGCATTTT.

The V and J genes are TRBV5-1 and TRBJ2-2, with D possibly matching TRBD1 (5 bases). The CDR3 runs 15 residues. Germline lookup yields CDR1 SGHRS and CDR2 YFSETQ. Trimming took 2 bases from V and 3 from J, leaving 11 bases between them. This chain's CDR3 is CASSFLGPDTGELFF. CDR3 coding DNA: TGCGCCAGCAGCTTCTTGGGGCCAGACACCGGGGAGCTGTTTTTT.

This clonotype was counted ten times or more. V usage is TRBV5-1 and J usage is TRBJ1-6, with a possible D match to TRBD1 (5 bases). The CDR3 is 14 amino acids. V lost 1 base, J lost 7 bases, and 9 bases lay in between. Germline lookup yields CDR1 SGHRS and CDR2 YFSETQ. The CDR3 DNA reads TGCGCCAGCAGCTTGCAAGGGACCAATTCACCCCTCCACTTT. This translates into CASSLQGTNSPLHF.

In its sample, this clonotype ranks as large (0.1 to 1%). The genes are TRBV6-2 or TRBV6-3 and TRBJ1-1; D gene unclear. V dropped 3 bases and J dropped 1 base, with 9 bases sitting between them. This CDR3 is 14 amino acids long. Germline CDR1 and CDR2: MNHEY and SVGEGT. CDR3 sequence (DNA): TGTGCCAGCAGTTATTGGGCTTCGAACACTGAAGCTTTCTTT. This codes for CASSYWASNTEAFF.

The chain is built from TRBV3-1 and TRBJ2-3; D uncertain. Germline V lookup: CDR1 LGHDT, CDR2 YNNKEL (reference sequence). The CDR3 consists of 14 residues. Trimming stripped 0 bases from V and 2 bases from J, with 6 bases between. DNA for the CDR3: TGTGCCAGCAGCCAAGATCCGATCACAGATACGCAGTATTTT. Its translation is CASSQDPITDTQYF.